This entry features one T cell receptor (beta chain) sequence. The antigen remains undetermined. A single record per CDR3 protein comes from TCRdb applying MiXCR to the 5' RACE reads. Counted here are 140,000 to 150,000 distinct CDR3 sequences, under 30% occurring once; the ten biggest clones make up less than 25%. These data belong to a study of T-cell memory formation after mild COVID-19. Germline V gene lookup returns CDR1 GTSNPN and CDR2 SVGIG (reference sequence). Trimming left V 0 bases short and J 1 base short, with 12 bases between. This CDR3 is 15 amino acids long. Study-level points and caveats: The study found balanced CD4/CD8 in clones contracting day 15 to 85 and a CD4+ lean in later expanders.

This sequence joins TRBV30 and TRBJ1-1, with D unclear. Sequencing was carried out using PBMCs or a T cell subset sorted from them (not recorded which). This sequence originates from an adult woman who had mild COVID-19 (a few samples of this study predate the infection). Cell type and time point are not known. The DNA for the CDR3 is TGTGCCTGGAGTGTAGGCCCGGAGGGGAACACTGAAGCTTTCTTT. As protein: CAWSVGPEGNTEAFF.